The 27 T cell receptor beta chains given below trace back to one sample, sequenced in a study of T cell clonotyping in hematopoietic cell transplantation. The time point: recipient sample about 28 days before transplant, after cytoreduction. Only in-frame clones appear in the TCRdb table, and some are missing; sequencing was by immunoSEQ multiplex PCR. The repertoire holds more than 70,000 clones, with about 95% as singletons. The material sequenced was peripheral blood mononuclear cells, taken before stem cell transplant. All receptors come from a woman aged 45-65 years with acute myeloid leukemia. Some clones in this sample may be carry-over from other donors' samples.

This clone has a single count. The chain is built from TRBV28 and TRBJ2-7, with D perhaps being TRBD1 or TRBD2 (7 bases each). V lost 6 bases to trimming and J lost 2 bases, with 14 bases between them. The CDR3 loop spans 14 amino acids. Per the germline V gene, CDR1 is MDHEN and CDR2 is SYDVKM. The CDR3 nucleotides read TGTGCCAGCAGCCTGCAGGGGGGGACCTACGAGCAGTACTTC. Amino acid sequence: CASSLQGGTYEQYF. Full variable domain (missing parts from reference TRBV28 and TRBJ2-7): DVKVTQSSRYLVKRTGEKVFLECVQDMDHENMFWYRQDPGLGLRLIYFSYDVKMKEKGDIPEGYSVSREKKERFSLILESASTNQTSMYLCASSLQGGTYEQYFGPGTRLTVT.

V and J are TRBV27 and TRBJ2-7; TRBD1 aligns across 9 bases. The junction had 5 bases not matched to a gene; V was cut back by 4 bases and J by 4 bases. The germline CDR1 and CDR2 sequences are MNHEY and SMNVEV (reference sequence). There are 14 residues in the CDR3. This chain's CDR3 is CASSSSDRGYEQYF. The CDR3 DNA reads TGTGCCAGCAGTTCGTCGGACAGGGGTTACGAGCAGTACTTC.

This clone came up once. V gene TRBV28 combines with J gene TRBJ1-2; D is unclear. Trimming cost V 3 bases and J 3 bases, with 8 bases left between them. The CDR3 extends over 13 amino acids. Germline V lookup: CDR1 MDHEN, CDR2 SYDVKM. The CDR3 loop is CASSFGGDYGYTF. CDR3 DNA sequence: TGTGCCAGCAGTTTTGGCGGAGACTATGGCTACACCTTC.

This rearrangement joins TRBV29-1 to TRBJ2-2; 7 positions match TRBD2. With V trimmed by 8 bases and J by 8 bases, 8 bases remained unmatched. The CDR3 spans 12 residues. Per the germline V gene, CDR1 is SQVTM and CDR2 is ANQGSEA. The CDR3 DNA is TGCAGCCCCGTGGGGCGGGGGGGGGAGCTGTTTTTT. As protein: CSPVGRGGELFF.

The V call is TRBV4-1, the J call TRBJ2-2; D is unclear. The germline V gene has CDR1 MGHRA and CDR2 YSYEKL. Trimming removed 1 base from V and 5 bases from J, with 8 bases in between. The CDR3 spans 14 residues. This chain's CDR3 is CASSQGRTTGELFF. As DNA, the CDR3 is TGCGCCAGCAGCCAAGGCAGAACTACCGGGGAGCTGTTTTTT.

The chain joins TRBV14 to TRBJ2-5; maybe TRBD1 (6 bases). This CDR3 contains 13 residues. Trimming cost V 5 bases and J 5 bases, with 12 bases left between them. CDR1 SGHDN and CDR2 FVKESK come from the germline V gene. The CDR3 region has the DNA TGTGCCAGCAGCACACAGGGTGTGGAGACCCAGTACTTC. Translation gives CASSTQGVETQYF.

In its sample, this clone was seen once. CDR3 in amino acids: CASSTVGTVYEQYF. DNA of the CDR3: TGTGCCAGCAGCACGGTGGGGACAGTCTACGAGCAGTACTTC. This chain connects TRBV7-2 to TRBJ2-7; the match to TRBD1 covers 7 bases. Looked up from germline, CDR1 is SGHTA and CDR2 is FQGNSA. After removal of 5 bases from V and 3 bases from J, the junction contained 7 bases not matched to a gene. The CDR3 loop spans 14 amino acids.

This chain uses TRBV11-2 with TRBJ1-5; D remains unclear. The CDR3 runs to 14 residues. Germline assignment: CDR1 SGHAT and CDR2 FQNNGV. Trimming pared 0 bases from V and 9 bases from J, leaving 12 bases between. In DNA, the CDR3 is TGTGCCAGCAGCTTAGAACACGCTATAATGCCCCAGCATTTT. Translated, it gives CASSLEHAIMPQHF.

The V call is TRBV6-1, the J call TRBJ1-2, with D uncertain. The CDR3 length is 12 residues. Trimming removed 2 bases from V and 5 bases from J, with 6 bases in between. Looked up from germline, CDR1 is MNHNS and CDR2 is SASEGT. CDR3 amino acids: CASSELLYGYTF. The CDR3 coding sequence is TGTGCCAGCAGTGAACTCCTTTATGGCTACACCTTC.

The rearrangement uses TRBV5-1 and TRBJ2-7; D tentatively fits TRBD1 or TRBD2 (5 bases each). The CDR3 has 15 residues. CDR1 SGHRS and CDR2 YFSETQ come from the germline V gene. The V and J ends lost 4 bases and 3 bases respectively, with 17 bases between them. The chain's CDR3 is CASSIGTLEGYEQYF. The CDR3 DNA is TGCGCCAGCAGCATCGGGACCCTAGAGGGCTACGAGCAGTACTTC.

CDR3 in amino acids: CASSVATATEAFF. The DNA for the CDR3 is TGTGCCAGCAGCGTAGCGACAGCGACTGAAGCTTTCTTT. This chain connects TRBV9 to TRBJ1-1; D is perhaps TRBD1 (5 bases). V gave up 0 bases and J gave up 5 bases, with 8 bases separating them. Germline CDR1 reads SGDLS; CDR2 reads YYNGEE. CDR3 length: 13 residues.

The V call is TRBV15, the J call TRBJ2-5; TRBD1 is a possible D gene (6 bases). CDR3 length: 16 residues. Per germline, CDR1 LNHNV and CDR2 YYDKDF (reference sequence). V was cut by 2 bases and J by 5 bases, with 18 bases left in between. The CDR3 coding sequence is TGTGCCACCAGCAGATTGGCCCGGGACATCGGGGAGACCCAGTACTTC. It specifies CATSRLARDIGETQYF.

V usage is TRBV6-5 and J usage is TRBJ1-2; D call uncertain. Germline V gene data show CDR1 as MNHEY and CDR2 as SVGAGI. The CDR3 runs 12 residues. Trimming shortened V by 7 bases and J by 4 bases, and 10 bases separated the two germline ends. CDR3 amino acids: CASTVNFYGYTF. DNA of the CDR3: TGTGCCAGCACAGTCAATTTCTATGGCTACACCTTC.

This clone was seen once. J is TRBJ2-5 and V is TRBV5-6; TRBD2 aligns across 9 bases. The CDR3 is 14 amino acids. V shed 3 bases, J shed 6 bases, and the junction held 6 bases outside the gene matches. Germline V gene data show CDR1 as SGHDT and CDR2 as YYEEEE. CDR3 bases: TGTGCCAGCAGCTCGGGACTAGCCCCCCAGACCCAGTACTTC. This sequence encodes CASSSGLAPQTQYF.

V is TRBV30 and J is TRBJ1-5; 7 nucleotides align to TRBD1. The CDR3 has 14 residues. The junction had 2 bases not matched to a gene; V was cut back by 3 bases and J by 0 bases. Germline V lookup: CDR1 GTSNPN, CDR2 SVGIG (reference sequence). The CDR3 bases are TGTGCCTGGAGGGGACAGTATAGCAATCAGCCCCAGCATTTT. Translating gives CAWRGQYSNQPQHF. Full variable domain (missing parts from reference TRBV30 and TRBJ1-5): SQTIHQWPATLVQPVGSPLSLECTVEGTSNPNLYWYRQAAGRGLQLLFYSVGIGQISSEVPQNLSASRPQDRQFILSSKKLLLSDSGFYLCAWRGQYSNQPQHFGDGTRLSIL.

CDR3: CASHWWAGVAEAFF. In DNA form, the CDR3 reads TGTGCCAGCCATTGGTGGGCAGGGGTGGCTGAAGCTTTCTTT. The V call is TRBV5-4, the J call TRBJ1-1; TRBD1 is a possible D gene (6 bases). The ends were cut back, 7 bases at V and 6 bases at J, with 19 bases in the middle. The CDR3 length is 14 residues. CDR1 SGHNT and CDR2 YYREEE come from the germline V gene (reference sequence).

The rearrangement links TRBV14 to TRBJ2-7; 7 nucleotides match TRBD1. Per the germline V gene, CDR1 is SGHDN and CDR2 is FVKESK. The CDR3 loop spans 14 amino acids. The V gene end was trimmed by 1 base and the J gene end by 0 bases; junction bases not matched to a gene: 0. The CDR3 sequence: CASSQAGGSYEQYF. The CDR3 DNA reads TGTGCCAGCAGCCAAGCAGGGGGCTCCTACGAGCAGTACTTC.

The chain couples TRBV5-1 to TRBJ2-3, with unresolved D. Deletions cut 0 bases from V and 5 bases from J, with 16 bases between. Germline V CDR1 and CDR2: SGHRS, YFSETQ. CDR3 length: 16 residues. In DNA, the CDR3 is TGCGCCAGCAGCTTGGACCAAATCCGGACGGTAGATACGCAGTATTTT. Amino acids: CASSLDQIRTVDTQYF. The full variable domain, with the rest looked up from reference TRBV5-1 and TRBJ2-3, is KAGVTQTPRYLIKTRGQQVTLSCSPISGHRSVSWYQQTPGQGLQFLFEYFSETQRNKGNFPGRFSGRQFSNSRSEMNVSTLELGDSALYLCASSLDQIRTVDTQYFGPGTRLTVL.

The rearrangement uses TRBV23-1 and TRBJ1-1, with 9 nucleotides matching TRBD1. TRBV23-1 falls under the ORF class, with uncertain function. The CDR3 spans 15 residues. With V trimmed by 2 bases and J by 5 bases, 6 bases remained unmatched. This chain's CDR3 is CASSQRYRGQTEAFF. The CDR3 coding sequence is TGCGCCAGCAGTCAAAGATACAGGGGGCAAACTGAAGCTTTCTTT.

The chain is built from TRBV7-2 and TRBJ1-3; D is unclear. CDR3 length: 12 amino acids. CDR1 and CDR2 from the germline V gene are SGHTA and FQGNSA. Between the trimmed V and J ends, which lost 2 bases and 7 bases, there was a span of 6 bases. CDR3 sequence reads: CASSLTRNTIYF. The CDR3 DNA sequence: TGTGCCAGCAGCTTAACTCGCAACACCATATATTTT.

This clone was seen once. The chain links TRBV6-5 to TRBJ1-2, with 8 bases matching TRBD1. The CDR3 is 13 amino acids. Germline V gene sequence: CDR1 MNHEY, CDR2 SVGAGI. Trimming removed 6 bases from V and 2 bases from J; junction bases left unmatched: 2. In nucleotides, the CDR3 is TGTGCCAGCAGCCGGGACAGGAACTATGGCTACACCTTC. Protein sequence: CASSRDRNYGYTF.

The gene calls are TRBV4-1 and TRBJ1-2; tentatively, D is TRBD1 (6 bases). Per the germline V gene, CDR1 is MGHRA and CDR2 is YSYEKL. The V gene lost 3 bases and the J gene lost 0 bases, with 11 bases spanning the gap. The CDR3 has 15 amino acids. CDR3: CASSHGQKTNYGYTF. Here the CDR3 DNA reads TGCGCCAGCAGCCACGGACAGAAGACTAACTATGGCTACACCTTC.

The chain employs TRBV28 and TRBJ2-3; D remains unclear. CDR1 is MDHEN and CDR2 is SYDVKM in the germline V gene. Trimming stripped 5 bases from V and 2 bases from J, with 11 bases between. The CDR3 contains 14 residues. CDR3 sequence (DNA): TGTGCCAGCAGTCAACCGGGCTACACAGATACGCAGTATTTT. Its protein is CASSQPGYTDTQYF.

The CDR3 loop is CASSIEGARYGYTF. CDR3 nucleotides: TGTGCCAGTAGTATAGAGGGGGCCCGCTATGGCTACACCTTC. This rearrangement joins TRBV19 to TRBJ1-2, with D possibly matching TRBD1 (6 bases). The CDR3 extends over 14 amino acids. The V end was cut by 0 bases, the J end by 4 bases, with 9 bases between. The V gene's germline CDR1 is LNHDA and CDR2 SQIVND (reference sequence).

This sequence joins TRBV28 and TRBJ2-7; a weak D match, TRBD2 (7 bases). Trimming stripped 3 bases from V and 2 bases from J, with 11 bases between. CDR1 MDHEN and CDR2 SYDVKM come from the germline V gene. The CDR3 sequence is 14 residues long. CDR3: CASSFVGGAYEQYF. The CDR3 nucleotides read TGTGCCAGCAGTTTCGTAGGGGGGGCCTACGAGCAGTACTTC.

The J gene is TRBJ2-7, the V gene TRBV4-1; 8 positions match TRBD2. The CDR3 extends over 18 amino acids. CDR1 MGHRA and CDR2 YSYEKL come from the germline V gene. V dropped 2 bases and J dropped 1; count of bases not matched to a gene: 13. DNA for the CDR3: TGCGCCAGCAGCCAAAGATCCCCCGGGGGGGGGTCGTCCTACGAGCAGTACTTC. As protein: CASSQRSPGGGSSYEQYF.

The gene calls are TRBV15 and TRBJ2-5; unclear D gene. CDR3 length equals 14 residues. V lost 5 bases, J lost 5 bases, and 15 bases lay in between. Per the germline V gene, CDR1 is LNHNV and CDR2 is YYDKDF (reference sequence). CDR3 sequence (DNA): TGTGCCACCAGCGTCCGACCCGGCTGGGAGACCCAGTACTTC. It encodes CATSVRPGWETQYF. The whole variable domain, filled in from reference TRBV15 and TRBJ2-5, reads DAMVIQNPRYQVTQFGKPVTLSCSQTLNHNVMYWYQQKSSQAPKLLFHYYDKDFNNEADTPDNFQSRRPNTSFCFLDIRSPGLGDTAMYLCATSVRPGWETQYFGPGTRLLVL.